The next 25 T cell receptor beta chains were all read from a single sample in a study of monozygotic twins with inflammatory bowel disease. TCRdb re-called the 5' RACE reads and catalogs CDR3 proteins one per entry, DNA excluded. The sample data list some 170,000 distinct CDR3 sequences. Sequenced sample: blood. The receptors originated from a human donor with ulcerative colitis or Crohn's disease, or a healthy co-twin of an affected twin (not recorded which).

J is TRBJ1-5 and V is TRBV20-1; TCRdb names TRBD1, which stays unverified in the absence of DNA. The CDR3 runs 15 residues. The germline V gene has CDR1 DFQATT and CDR2 SNEGSKA (reference sequence). CDR3 protein: CSARALDRDNQPQHF.

The chain couples TRBV20-1 to TRBJ1-5. Germline values: CDR1 DFQATT, CDR2 SNEGSKA (reference sequence). The length of the CDR3 is 15 residues. The CDR3 sequence is CSARVSSVPNQPQHF.

This sequence joins TRBV6-1 and TRBJ2-5; TCRdb selects TRBD2, and the lack of DNA leaves this call unchecked. Per germline, CDR1 MNHNS and CDR2 SASEGT. The CDR3 sequence is 13 residues long. The CDR3 here is CASRKRVGETQYF.

The J gene is TRBJ2-1, the V gene TRBV2; TCRdb picks TRBD1, but there is no DNA to check that call. There are 13 residues in the CDR3. The V gene's germline CDR1 is SNHLY and CDR2 FYNNEI. The CDR3 region is CASSVDRETEQFF.

The CDR3 sequence is CASSPTVNYGYTF. The chain has TRBV5-6 and TRBJ1-2. Germline CDR1 reads SGHDT; CDR2 reads YYEEEE. The CDR3 has 13 amino acids.

The gene calls are TRBV2 and TRBJ1-6; TCRdb calls TRBD1, which cannot be checked without DNA. The germline CDR1 and CDR2 sequences are SNHLY and FYNNEI. The CDR3 loop spans 12 amino acids. The CDR3 reads CATTDQQGFLHF.

The chain is built from TRBV20-1 and TRBJ1-5; TCRdb picks TRBD1, but there is no DNA to check that call. This CDR3 has 15 amino acids. CDR1 and CDR2 (germline): DFQATT, SNEGSKA (reference sequence). The chain's CDR3 is CSARDRGHSNQPQHF.

The rearrangement links TRBV3-1 to TRBJ2-5. The CDR3 length is 14 residues. CDR1 and CDR2 from the germline V gene are LGHDT and YNNKEL (reference sequence). CDR3 sequence: CASSQDPLQETQYF.

The chain uses TRBV5-1 and TRBJ1-4. Per germline, CDR1 SGHRS and CDR2 YFSETQ. The CDR3 sequence is 12 residues long. CDR3 in amino acids: CASSRSNEKLFF.

V and J are TRBV28 and TRBJ1-5. Germline CDR1 reads MDHEN; CDR2 reads SYDVKM. This CDR3 comprises 13 residues. Here the CDR3 reads CASGGGAAQPQHF.

The rearrangement links TRBV18 to TRBJ2-1. The CDR3 runs 15 residues. CDR1 and CDR2 (germline): KGHSH, LQKENI. Here the CDR3 reads CASSSKDRSYNEQFF.

This chain connects TRBV28 to TRBJ2-7; TCRdb picks TRBD1, but there is no DNA to check that call. CDR3 length equals 15 residues. From germline, CDR1 is MDHEN and CDR2 SYDVKM. CDR3 loop: CASRTHREGWYEQYF.

The rearrangement links TRBV21-1 to TRBJ2-3; TCRdb's D call of TRBD1 is untestable without DNA. TRBV21-1 is designated a pseudogene. The CDR3 has 13 residues. Here the CDR3 reads CASPKGSREYPYF.

The gene calls are TRBV11-1 and TRBJ1-2. The CDR3 loop spans 19 amino acids. Germline-derived CDR1 and CDR2 are SGHAT and FQDESV (reference sequence). This CDR3 reads CASSLIPYRGWCSMYGYTF.

This rearrangement joins TRBV4-1 to TRBJ1-4; lacking DNA, the TRBD1 call made by TCRdb goes unchecked. CDR3 length: 14 residues. In germline, CDR1 is MGHRA, CDR2 YSYEKL. The CDR3 region is CASSQGTGKGKLFF.

The genes are TRBV6-1 and TRBJ1-3; the D gene TCRdb calls, TRBD1, cannot be checked with no DNA. The germline gives CDR1 MNHNS, CDR2 SASEGT. This CDR3 comprises 15 residues. CDR3: CASSEHRGSGNTIYF.

The V gene is TRBV3-1, the J gene TRBJ2-3; the TCRdb D gene call, TRBD1, has no DNA to confirm it. Looked up from germline, CDR1 is LGHDT and CDR2 is YNNKEL (reference sequence). This CDR3 contains 14 residues. CDR3 amino acids: CASSPDRFPDTQYF.

The chain couples TRBV5-1 to TRBJ2-5; TCRdb gives TRBD1 as the D gene, but with no DNA this cannot be confirmed. Germline V gene data show CDR1 as SGHRS and CDR2 as YFSETQ. The CDR3 is made up of 15 amino acids. The CDR3 loop is CASSVEDRRGETQYF.

V is TRBV28 and J is TRBJ1-3; the D call from TCRdb, TRBD1, cannot be confirmed without DNA. The CDR3 extends over 16 amino acids. The germline gives CDR1 MDHEN, CDR2 SYDVKM. The CDR3: CASSPPDRDYGNTIYF.

The rearrangement uses TRBV6-1 and TRBJ1-3. The CDR3 is made up of 15 amino acids. Per the germline V gene, CDR1 is MNHNS and CDR2 is SASEGT. CDR3 in amino acids: CASRNYGSSGNTIYF.

The chain carries TRBV5-1 and TRBJ2-3; TCRdb gives TRBD1 as the D gene, but with no DNA this cannot be confirmed. This CDR3 spans 16 amino acids. CDR1 is SGHRS and CDR2 is YFSETQ in the germline V gene. The CDR3 protein is CASSLSRGGGTDTQYF.

This sequence joins TRBV4-3 and TRBJ2-1; TCRdb proposes TRBD2, but this gene call is untestable without DNA. The CDR3 runs to 18 residues. Germline CDR1 LGHNA, CDR2 YSLEER. The CDR3 is CASSQDGLAEHNYNEQFF.

The chain's CDR3 is CSATASGRVYNEQFF. The J gene is TRBJ2-1, the V gene TRBV20-1; TCRdb reports TRBD2, a call that lacks DNA to check it against. Germline V CDR1 and CDR2: DFQATT, SNEGSKA (reference sequence). This CDR3 is built from 15 residues.

This rearrangement joins TRBV20-1 to TRBJ2-1. The CDR3 contains 17 residues. Germline values: CDR1 DFQATT, CDR2 SNEGSKA (reference sequence). CDR3 protein: CSARDRKARSSYNEQFF.

This chain uses TRBV5-4 with TRBJ2-5. This CDR3 region has 13 residues. Germline values: CDR1 SGHNT, CDR2 YYREEE (reference sequence). The CDR3 loop reads CASSHQDQETQYF.